This T cell receptor (beta chain) comes out of a study of blood T cell repertoires in COVID-19. The CDR3 runs 15 residues. The germline V gene encodes CDR1 MGHDK and CDR2 SYGVNS. V trimming: 3 bases; J trimming: 4 bases; junction bases outside the gene matches: 9. Some clones are missing from TCRdb's copy, which holds only in-frame ones; the method was immunoSEQ multiplex PCR. The sample has about 270,000 clones, 85% seen once; the top ten hold around 9.8%. The V and J genes are TRBV25-1 and TRBJ2-7, with TRBD1 matching 7 bases. The source material was PBMCs or T cells enriched from blood (not recorded which). The receptor was isolated from a woman in her fifties or sixties with acute COVID-19. CDR3 nucleotide sequence: TGTGCCAGCAGTGACACAGGGGCATTAGGGTACGAGCAGTACTTC. Translation: CASSDTGALGYEQYF.